Following are 26 T cell receptor beta chains from one sample sequenced in a study of cytomegalovirus exposure and HLA in healthy donors (dated by TCRdb to between 2016 and 2019). Libraries were built with the immunoSEQ multiplex PCR assay. A mixture of 60 forward primers for TCR Vbeta segments and 13 reverse primers for TCR Jbeta segments was used in the multiplex PCR. TCRdb carries this immuneACCESS record with in-frame sequences only. Its versions omit some clonotypes, under half of them owing to an unresolved V gene in the studies checked, with the rest unexplained. This sample gives under 200,000 clones in total; 75% of them show up just once. The top ten clonotypes cover just under 5% of the sample. Sequencing used PBMCs. The receptor set was obtained from a male donor in good health and CMV-seronegative.

The rearrangement links TRBV2 to TRBJ1-4; D call uncertain. V was shortened by 6 bases and J by 0 bases, with 11 bases between the two germline ends. This CDR3 is built from 15 residues. Germline CDR1 SNHLY, CDR2 FYNNEI. CDR3 protein: CASRDNSATNEKLFF. CDR3 DNA: TGTGCCAGCAGAGATAACAGTGCAACTAATGAAAAACTGTTTTTT.

This clone was observed a handful of times. The J gene is TRBJ2-6, the V gene TRBV23-1; 7 bases line up with TRBD1. TRBV23-1 is an ORF for which the function is uncertain. Losses at the gene ends were 3 bases for V and 0 bases for J; bases not matched to a gene: 2. The CDR3 loop spans 16 amino acids. Written as DNA, the CDR3 is TGCGCCAGCAGTCAGACAGGGAGCTCTGGGGCCAACGTCCTGACTTTC. As protein: CASSQTGSSGANVLTF.

This clone appeared a few times. This chain connects TRBV5-1 to TRBJ2-5, with TRBD2 identical over 7 bases. Trimming removed 0 bases from V and 2 bases from J; junction bases left unmatched: 1. CDR3 length: 14 residues. Germline assignment: CDR1 SGHRS and CDR2 YFSETQ. CDR3 sequence: CASSLGGRQETQYF. The CDR3 DNA is TGCGCCAGCAGCTTGGGCGGGAGACAAGAGACCCAGTACTTC. Full variable domain (remainder filled in from reference TRBV5-1 and TRBJ2-5): KAGVTQTPRYLIKTRGQQVTLSCSPISGHRSVSWYQQTPGQGLQFLFEYFSETQRNKGNFPGRFSGRQFSNSRSEMNVSTLELGDSALYLCASSLGGRQETQYFGPGTRLLVL.

The V call is TRBV18, the J call TRBJ2-2; D is possibly TRBD1 (6 bases). The germline V gene has CDR1 KGHSH and CDR2 LQKENI. The CDR3 runs to 17 residues. V was shortened by 3 bases and J by 2 bases, with 16 bases between the two germline ends. The CDR3 reads CASSPVGRGGNTGELFF. For the CDR3, the DNA is TGTGCCAGCTCACCGGTCGGTAGAGGGGGAAACACCGGGGAGCTGTTTTTT. Variable domain in full (rest from reference TRBV18 and TRBJ2-2): NAGVMQNPRHLVRRRGQEARLRCSPMKGHSHVYWYRQLPEEGLKFMVYLQKENIIDESGMPKERFSAEFPKEGPSILRIQQVVRGDSAAYFCASSPVGRGGNTGELFFGEGSRLTVL.

The gene calls are TRBV7-6 and TRBJ2-7; D is undetermined. Germline values: CDR1 SGHVS, CDR2 FNYEAQ. This CDR3 has 12 residues. Trimming took off 5 bases at V and 5 bases at J, with 10 bases between the two ends. The CDR3, as DNA: TGTGCCAGCAGCCCTTTAATCGACGAGCAGTACTTC. Protein sequence: CASSPLIDEQYF.

The chain employs TRBV2 and TRBJ1-1; D gene uncertain. In germline, CDR1 is SNHLY, CDR2 FYNNEI. The V end was cut by 7 bases, the J end by 0 bases, with 12 bases between. CDR3 length: 14 amino acids. The CDR3 here is CASTLGTLNTEAFF. CDR3 DNA sequence: TGTGCCAGCACCCTGGGCACTCTGAACACTGAAGCTTTCTTT.

The chain combines TRBV2 with TRBJ2-1; 13 positions match TRBD2. CDR1 is SNHLY and CDR2 is FYNNEI in the germline V gene. The length of the CDR3 is 13 residues. The J segment lost 8 bases and the V segment lost 6 bases, leaving 1 base of the junction unmatched. The CDR3 DNA reads TGTGCCAGCAGACTAGCGGGAGGGTATGAGCAGTTCTTC. This sequence encodes CASRLAGGYEQFF.

This clone was observed once. CDR3 sequence reads: CASRRSFLRQNNSPLHF. DNA of the CDR3: TGTGCCAGCAGACGATCCTTCCTGAGACAAAATAATTCACCCCTCCACTTT. The chain combines TRBV5-6 with TRBJ1-6; D gene uncertain. Looked up from germline, CDR1 is SGHDT and CDR2 is YYEEEE. The CDR3 consists of 17 residues. The V and J ends lost 5 bases and 5 bases respectively, with 20 bases between them.

The rearrangement joins TRBV5-1 to TRBJ2-7, with TRBD1 matching over 9 bases. Trimming cost V 1 base and J 3 bases; bases outside gene matches: 8. CDR1 and CDR2 from the germline V gene are SGHRS and YFSETQ. The CDR3 length is 16 residues. The CDR3 spells CASSLYSETGGYEQYF. CDR3 coding DNA: TGCGCCAGCAGCTTGTATTCGGAGACAGGGGGCTACGAGCAGTACTTC.

The V gene is TRBV27, the J gene TRBJ1-2; TRBD1 is a possible D gene (6 bases). V was pared by 6 bases and J by 3 bases, with 20 bases between. CDR1 MNHEY and CDR2 SMNVEV come from the germline V gene (reference sequence). The CDR3 is 16 residues long. The CDR3 here is CASSVTGAGDDYGYTF. DNA for the CDR3: TGTGCCAGCAGCGTAACCGGTGCAGGGGACGACTATGGCTACACCTTC.

The chain recombines TRBV20-1 with TRBJ2-3; D possibly corresponds to TRBD1 (5 bases). Trimming took 6 bases from V and 5 from J, leaving 9 bases between them. The CDR3 sequence is 11 residues long. Germline V lookup: CDR1 DFQATT, CDR2 SNEGSKA (reference sequence). The CDR3 DNA reads as TGCAGTGCCCTCACAGGAGATACGCAGTATTTT. Amino acids: CSALTGDTQYF.

The V and J genes are TRBV5-1 and TRBJ1-1; 7 nucleotides line up with TRBD1. Germline trimming cut 4 bases from V and 8 bases from J; bases unmatched to any gene: 8. The CDR3 is made up of 13 amino acids. Per the germline V gene, CDR1 is SGHRS and CDR2 is YFSETQ. CDR3 bases: TGCGCCAGCAGCGGAACGACAGGGTGGGAAGCTTTCTTT. It yields the protein CASSGTTGWEAFF. Supplemented by reference TRBV5-1 and TRBJ1-1, the full variable domain reads KAGVTQTPRYLIKTRGQQVTLSCSPISGHRSVSWYQQTPGQGLQFLFEYFSETQRNKGNFPGRFSGRQFSNSRSEMNVSTLELGDSALYLCASSGTTGWEAFFGQGTRLTVV.

V gene TRBV29-1 combines with J gene TRBJ1-4; TRBD1 matches at 7 bases. V was pared by 5 bases and J by 10 bases, with 10 bases of the junction left unmatched. The CDR3 is made up of 13 amino acids. Germline assignment: CDR1 SQVTM and CDR2 ANQGSEA. The CDR3 DNA is TGCAGCGTTTGGACAGGCCCCAAGGGAAAACTGTTTTTT. Amino acid sequence: CSVWTGPKGKLFF.

The chain's CDR3 is CASSGQVDTEAFF. The CDR3 coding sequence is TGTGCCAGCAGCGGACAGGTGGACACTGAAGCTTTCTTT. J is TRBJ1-1 and V is TRBV27, with 7 bases matching TRBD1. Trimming cost V 6 bases and J 3 bases; bases outside gene matches: 4. The CDR3 is 13 residues long. Germline CDR1 MNHEY, CDR2 SMNVEV (reference sequence).

The chain combines TRBV9 with TRBJ2-3, with a weak D call TRBD2 (5 bases). This CDR3 has 14 residues. Germline CDR1 is SGDLS and CDR2 is YYNGEE. Trimming pared 4 bases from V and 1 base from J, leaving 10 bases between. The CDR3 region has the DNA TGTGCCAGCAGCACTCACGGGGGCACAGATACGCAGTATTTT. Translation gives CASSTHGGTDTQYF. Based on the CDR3 plus reference TRBV9 and TRBJ2-3, the full variable domain is DSGVTQTPKHLITATGQRVTLRCSPRSGDLSVYWYQQSLDQGLQFLIQYYNGEERAKGNILERFSAQQFPDLHSELNLSSLELGDSALYFCASSTHGGTDTQYFGPGTRLTVL.

This clone was detected a few times. The chain couples TRBV1 to TRBJ2-1; the D call TRBD2 from the table was never checked on the DNA. TRBV1 is labeled a pseudogene. The length of the CDR3 is 16 residues. Here the CDR3 DNA reads TGCACCAGCAGCCGGCGGGGGGGCCGAGGTAACAATGAGCAGTTCTTC. This translates into CTSSRRGGRGNNEQFF.

V is TRBV18 and J is TRBJ2-7, with 7 bases fitting TRBD1. V trimming: 5 bases; J trimming: 0 bases; junction bases outside the gene matches: 7. CDR1 is KGHSH and CDR2 is LQKENI in the germline V gene. The CDR3 loop spans 15 amino acids. The CDR3 bases are TGTGCCAGCTCAGCCAGGGACAGTAGCTCCTACGAGCAGTACTTC. As protein: CASSARDSSSYEQYF.

V and J are TRBV9 and TRBJ2-2; D is possibly TRBD2 (5 bases). CDR1 SGDLS and CDR2 YYNGEE come from the germline V gene. V gave up 5 bases and J gave up 2 bases, with 13 bases separating them. CDR3 length: 15 amino acids. The CDR3 nucleotides read TGTGCCAGCAGAGAACTGGACTTCAACACCGGGGAGCTGTTTTTT. It yields the protein CASRELDFNTGELFF.

The chain is built from TRBV4-1 and TRBJ1-5; 10 nucleotides agree with TRBD1. Germline trimming cut 0 bases from V and 4 bases from J; bases unmatched to any gene: 6. The germline CDR1 and CDR2 sequences are MGHRA and YSYEKL. CDR3 length: 17 amino acids. The CDR3, as DNA: TGCGCCAGCAGCCAAGATCAGGGACAGGGGACAAATCAGCCCCAGCATTTT. Amino acid sequence: CASSQDQGQGTNQPQHF.

This clone has just one count. The V call is TRBV5-8, the J call TRBJ1-2, with a possible D match to TRBD1 (5 bases). The CDR3 runs 13 residues. Trimming removed 4 bases from V and 5 bases from J, with 12 bases in between. Germline CDR1 and CDR2: SGHTS and YDEGEE. The CDR3 nucleotides read TGTGCCAGCAGCCGGCCCGGGGGTTATGGCTACACCTTC. The encoded protein is CASSRPGGYGYTF.

The rearrangement links TRBV2 to TRBJ1-1; D call uncertain. The CDR3 covers 14 residues. The V end lost 0 bases, the J end lost 4 bases, and 9 bases lay between the germline ends. The germline gives CDR1 SNHLY, CDR2 FYNNEI. CDR3 in DNA: TGTGCCAGCAGTGAAGCGCTCCGGGGCACTGAAGCTTTCTTT. It specifies CASSEALRGTEAFF.

This clone was seen a handful of times. V is TRBV4-2 and J is TRBJ2-3, with D possibly TRBD2 on 6 matching bases. CDR1 and CDR2 from the germline V gene are LGHNA and YNFKEQ. There are 16 residues in the CDR3. Trimming took 2 bases from V and 4 from J, leaving 16 bases between them. CDR3 in amino acids: CASSQRGPGDPDTQYF. In DNA form, the CDR3 reads TGTGCCAGCAGCCAAAGGGGACCGGGGGACCCAGATACGCAGTATTTT.

The chain recombines TRBV2 with TRBJ1-2, with TRBD1 identical over 8 bases. Trimming at V came to 7 bases and at J to 6 bases, leaving 4 bases not matched to a gene. Looked up from germline, CDR1 is SNHLY and CDR2 is FYNNEI. CDR3 length equals 12 residues. CDR3 protein: CASTSTGDGYTF. CDR3 DNA sequence: TGTGCCAGCACTTCGACAGGGGATGGCTACACCTTC.

The V gene is TRBV10-3, the J gene TRBJ1-4; 10 positions match TRBD1. Germline assignment: CDR1 ENHRY and CDR2 SYGVKD. The CDR3 loop spans 14 amino acids. V was pared by 4 bases and J by 8 bases, with 4 bases of the junction left unmatched. The CDR3 bases are TGTGCCATCAGTGGGGGACAGGGGCGGGAAAAACTGTTTTTT. It translates to CAISGGQGREKLFF.

This clone was observed a few times. This chain joins TRBV30 and TRBJ2-1, with 8 bases fitting TRBD1. Trimming cost V 4 bases and J 6 bases; bases outside gene matches: 5. This CDR3 has 13 amino acids. CDR1 and CDR2 (germline): GTSNPN, SVGIG (reference sequence). CDR3 protein: CAWTGQGLNEQFF. In nucleotides, the CDR3 is TGTGCCTGGACCGGACAGGGACTCAATGAGCAGTTCTTC.

This sequence joins TRBV5-1 and TRBJ2-3; D possibly corresponds to TRBD2 (5 bases). Germline-derived CDR1 and CDR2 are SGHRS and YFSETQ. V was cut by 3 bases and J by 2 bases, with 10 bases left in between. The CDR3 consists of 14 residues. The CDR3 reads CASSYSGFTDTQYF. Here the CDR3 DNA reads TGCGCCAGCAGCTATTCGGGGTTCACAGATACGCAGTATTTT.